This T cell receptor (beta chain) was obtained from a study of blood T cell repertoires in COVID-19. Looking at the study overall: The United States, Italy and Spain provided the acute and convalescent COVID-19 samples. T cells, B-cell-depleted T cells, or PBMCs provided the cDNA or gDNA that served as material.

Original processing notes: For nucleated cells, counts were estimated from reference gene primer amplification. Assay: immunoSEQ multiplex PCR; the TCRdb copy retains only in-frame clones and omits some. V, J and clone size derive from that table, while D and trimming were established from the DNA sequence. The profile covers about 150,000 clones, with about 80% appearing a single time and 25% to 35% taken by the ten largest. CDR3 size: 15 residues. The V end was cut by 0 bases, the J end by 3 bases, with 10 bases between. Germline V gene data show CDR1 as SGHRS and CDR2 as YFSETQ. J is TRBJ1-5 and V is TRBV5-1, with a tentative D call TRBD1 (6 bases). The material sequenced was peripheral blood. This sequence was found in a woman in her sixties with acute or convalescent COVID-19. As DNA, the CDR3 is TGCGCCAGCAGCTTGGTGGGGGGGGCCAATCAGCCCCAGCATTTT. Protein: CASSLVGGANQPQHF.